Shown below are 23 T cell receptor beta chains from a single sample sequenced in a study of cytomegalovirus exposure and HLA in healthy donors. The PCR employed 60 Vbeta primers together with 13 Jbeta primers. Clones were read by immunoSEQ multiplex PCR, and TCRdb kept only the in-frame ones, dropping some. The profile shows over 150,000 clones, 80% of them singletons. The sample comprised PBMCs. All receptors come from a man younger than 35 in good health and CMV-seropositive.

The chain is built from TRBV25-1 and TRBJ2-7; TRBD2 aligns across 7 bases. V lost 4 bases, J lost 2 bases, and 8 bases stayed unmatched. Germline V gene data show CDR1 as MGHDK and CDR2 as SYGVNS. The CDR3 is 15 amino acids. The CDR3 region has the DNA TGTGCCAGCAGTGCACCGGGACTATTGGCCTACGAGCAGTACTTC. It is translated as CASSAPGLLAYEQYF.

V and J are TRBV29-1 and TRBJ2-3; 7 bases are a match to TRBD2. The V segment lost 6 bases and the J segment 2 bases; nucleotides outside the gene matches: 23. The CDR3 is 19 residues long. Looked up from germline, CDR1 is SQVTM and CDR2 is ANQGSEA. The CDR3 DNA sequence: TGCAGCGTCGAGAAAGGACACGGGAGGTTGGAAGGGTTCACAGATACGCAGTATTTT. It specifies CSVEKGHGRLEGFTDTQYF.

The V gene is TRBV19, the J gene TRBJ1-5, with D tentatively TRBD1 (5 bases). Trimming removed 3 bases from V and 0 bases from J, with 9 bases in between. From germline, CDR1 is LNHDA and CDR2 SQIVND (reference sequence). The CDR3 has 15 amino acids. The DNA for the CDR3 is TGTGCCAGTAGTATGGGGCAGAATAGCAATCAGCCCCAGCATTTT. It is translated as CASSMGQNSNQPQHF.

The V call is TRBV6-5, the J call TRBJ1-2, with 9 bases that match TRBD1. Germline V gives CDR1 MNHEY, CDR2 SVGAGI. V shed 4 bases and J 7 bases; nucleotides not matched to a gene: 7. CDR3 length: 14 amino acids. The CDR3, as DNA: TGTGCCAGCAGTTGGAGGACAGGGGACTCTGGCTACACCTTC. Residues: CASSWRTGDSGYTF.

The chain carries TRBV30 and TRBJ2-5, with 9 bases identical to TRBD2. CDR1 is GTSNPN, CDR2 SVGIG, per germline (reference sequence). The CDR3 extends over 13 amino acids. J lost 4 bases, V lost 2 bases, and 2 bases had no gene match. The CDR3 loop is CAWSLAGAETQYF. The CDR3 DNA reads as TGTGCCTGGAGTTTAGCGGGAGCAGAGACCCAGTACTTC.

V and J are TRBV18 and TRBJ1-5, with 12 bases aligning to TRBD1. Germline loops: CDR1 KGHSH, CDR2 LQKENI. Unmatched junction bases numbered 1, after V lost 3 bases and J lost 1 base. The CDR3 length is 16 residues. CDR3 nucleotide sequence: TGTGCCAGCTCACCGGGACAGGGGGCGAGCAATCAGCCCCAGCATTTT. Its protein is CASSPGQGASNQPQHF.

This chain connects TRBV6-1 to TRBJ1-2; unclear D gene. V was cut by 1 base and J by 3 bases, with 6 bases left in between. The CDR3 covers 13 residues. In germline, CDR1 is MNHNS, CDR2 SASEGT. CDR3 DNA: TGTGCCAGCAGTGAAGGACTGCACTATGGCTACACCTTC. Translated: CASSEGLHYGYTF.

The V gene is TRBV6-1, the J gene TRBJ1-2, with 9 bases identical to TRBD1. J was trimmed by 7 bases and V by 2 bases; bases with no gene match: 14. CDR3 size: 17 residues. Germline values: CDR1 MNHNS, CDR2 SASEGT. The CDR3 loop reads CASSESRGGQGPIGYTF. As DNA, the CDR3 is TGTGCCAGCAGTGAATCAAGGGGGGGACAGGGACCTATTGGCTACACCTTC.

The table lists this clone with a few counts. The chain is built from TRBV7-2 and TRBJ2-2, with 7 bases aligning to TRBD2. The length of the CDR3 is 16 residues. The germline V gene has CDR1 SGHTA and CDR2 FQGNSA. J was trimmed by 3 bases and V by 5 bases; bases with no gene match: 9. The CDR3: CASSPRGRYDTGELFF. DNA of the CDR3: TGTGCCAGCAGCCCCCGCGGGAGATACGACACCGGGGAGCTGTTTTTT.

The chain couples TRBV5-4 to TRBJ2-7; the match to TRBD2 covers 11 bases. Germline V gene sequence: CDR1 SGHNT, CDR2 YYREEE (reference sequence). CDR3 size: 16 residues. V was pared by 0 bases and J by 0 bases, with 2 bases of the junction left unmatched. CDR3 sequence: CASSLGSGRASYEQYF. In DNA form, the CDR3 reads TGTGCCAGCAGCTTGGGTAGCGGGAGGGCCTCCTACGAGCAGTACTTC. The variable domain in full, with the rest retrieved from reference TRBV5-4 and TRBJ2-7, is ETGVTQSPTHLIKTRGQQVTLRCSSQSGHNTVSWYQQALGQGPQFIFQYYREEENGRGNFPPRFSGLQFPNYSSELNVNALELDDSALYLCASSLGSGRASYEQYFGPGTRLTVT.

A few counts support this clone. This chain uses TRBV2 with TRBJ1-1, with 9 bases aligning to TRBD1. This CDR3 has 17 amino acids. Trimming removed 6 bases from V and 0 bases from J; junction bases left unmatched: 11. Germline CDR1 is SNHLY and CDR2 is FYNNEI. CDR3 amino acids: CASRPDRGSLLNTEAFF. CDR3 bases: TGTGCCAGCAGGCCGGACAGGGGCTCCCTATTGAACACTGAAGCTTTCTTT.

J is TRBJ1-3 and V is TRBV7-9; 8 bases match TRBD1. V dropped 1 base and J dropped 4; count of bases not matched to a gene: 3. Germline V gives CDR1 SEHNR, CDR2 FQNEAQ (reference sequence). The CDR3 covers 15 residues. The CDR3 DNA is TGTGCCAGCAGCTTAGTCGGGACAGGCGGAAACACCATATATTTT. It is translated as CASSLVGTGGNTIYF.

V is TRBV2 and J is TRBJ1-2; possibly TRBD1 for D (5 bases). Trimming removed 4 bases at V and 4 bases at J, with 7 bases between. Germline CDR1 SNHLY, CDR2 FYNNEI. The CDR3 spans 12 residues. Here the CDR3 DNA reads TGTGCCAGCAGTGCTACAGGCTATGGCTACACCTTC. Its translation is CASSATGYGYTF.

The V and J genes are TRBV5-4 and TRBJ2-6; 8 nucleotides agree with TRBD1. The CDR3 is 18 amino acids. J gave up 0 bases and V 5 bases, and 10 bases lay outside the gene matches. The germline CDR1 and CDR2 sequences are SGHNT and YYREEE (reference sequence). The CDR3 loop reads CASSSLDRVPSGANVLTF. In DNA form, the CDR3 reads TGTGCCAGCAGTTCCCTGGACAGGGTCCCCTCTGGGGCCAACGTCCTGACTTTC.

The CDR3: CASSLDGRGNQPQHF. The CDR3 coding sequence is TGTGCCAGCAGCTTGGACGGGCGGGGCAATCAGCCCCAGCATTTT. V gene TRBV5-8 combines with J gene TRBJ1-5; no firm D call. V was clipped by 0 bases and J by 2 bases, with 9 bases between them. Germline V gives CDR1 SGHTS, CDR2 YDEGEE. This CDR3 spans 15 amino acids. Looking up the rest from reference TRBV5-8 and TRBJ1-5 gives the full variable domain: EAGVTQSPTHLIKTRGQQATLRCSPISGHTSVYWYQQALGLGLQFLLWYDEGEERNRGNFPPRFSGRQFPNYSSELNVNALELEDSALYLCASSLDGRGNQPQHFGDGTRLSIL.

The chain combines TRBV30 with TRBJ1-1; the D gene is possibly TRBD1 (6 bases). There are 13 residues in the CDR3. Germline assignment: CDR1 GTSNPN and CDR2 SVGIG (reference sequence). V was shortened by 4 bases and J by 0 bases, with 9 bases between the two germline ends. CDR3 sequence: CAWKGHMNTEAFF. DNA for the CDR3: TGTGCCTGGAAGGGACACATGAACACTGAAGCTTTCTTT.

The rearrangement uses TRBV7-2 and TRBJ2-3; tentatively, D is TRBD1 (6 bases). The ends were cut back, 5 bases at V and 1 base at J, with 19 bases in the middle. The CDR3 has 17 amino acids. CDR1 and CDR2 from the germline V gene are SGHTA and FQGNSA. The CDR3 nucleotides read TGTGCCAGCAGCGATCATTGGGGGCGGGCTCGCACAGATACGCAGTATTTT. Translation gives CASSDHWGRARTDTQYF.

This clone has more than one count but fewer than ten. The chain recombines TRBV18 with TRBJ2-3, with D perhaps TRBD1 (5 bases). Trimming left V 4 bases short and J 6 bases short, with 17 bases between. In germline, CDR1 is KGHSH, CDR2 LQKENI. The CDR3 spans 15 residues. CDR3 in amino acids: CASSRDLEDTDTQYF. DNA for the CDR3: TGTGCCAGCTCACGCGACCTAGAGGACACCGATACGCAGTATTTT.

CDR3 region: CASSQDGQGDRELFF. CDR3 sequence (DNA): TGCGCCAGCAGCCAAGATGGGCAGGGGGACCGGGAGCTGTTTTTT. The chain uses TRBV4-1 and TRBJ2-2; TRBD1 matches at 7 bases. CDR3 length: 15 residues. The germline gives CDR1 MGHRA, CDR2 YSYEKL. Trimming cost V 0 bases and J 9 bases; bases outside gene matches: 7.

The chain couples TRBV6-5 to TRBJ2-7; 12 positions match TRBD2. The CDR3 is 16 residues long. J gave up 6 bases and V 0 bases, and 6 bases lay outside the gene matches. Per germline, CDR1 MNHEY and CDR2 SVGAGI. The CDR3 DNA is TGTGCCAGCAGTTACTCGACTAGCGGGAGTCAAGGCGAGCAGTACTTC. Protein: CASSYSTSGSQGEQYF.

The CDR3 DNA reads TGTGCCAGCAGCACAGGGGGCATGAACACCGGGGAGCTGTTTTTT. This sequence encodes CASSTGGMNTGELFF. The chain combines TRBV21-1 with TRBJ2-2; no DNA check was done on the table's D call, TRBD1. TRBV21-1 is noted as a pseudogene. The CDR3 is 15 residues long.

There are a few counts of this clone. The chain is built from TRBV6-1 and TRBJ2-7, with 7 bases matching TRBD1. The length of the CDR3 is 15 residues. Germline trimming cut 3 bases from V and 2 bases from J; bases unmatched to any gene: 7. CDR1 is MNHNS and CDR2 is SASEGT in the germline V gene. In DNA form, the CDR3 reads TGTGCCAGCAGTGAGACGGGACAGCGTCCCTACGAGCAGTACTTC. Residues: CASSETGQRPYEQYF.

This sequence joins TRBV5-1 and TRBJ2-7; TRBD2 matches 9 bases. CDR1 SGHRS and CDR2 YFSETQ come from the germline V gene. CDR3 length equals 19 residues. Trimming at V came to 4 bases and at J to 2 bases, leaving 19 bases not matched to a gene. The CDR3 sequence: CASSKEGGTSTSVTYEQYF. As DNA, the CDR3 is TGCGCCAGCAGCAAGGAGGGCGGGACTAGCACAAGTGTGACCTACGAGCAGTACTTC.